This T cell receptor beta chain was captured in a study of early T cells in non-severe SARS-CoV-2 infection. The CDR3 contains 16 residues. Germline loops: CDR1 SGHDN, CDR2 FVKESK. One entry per CDR3 protein, called by TCRdb with MiXCR from the 5' RACE reads. Here the sample spans 70,000 to 85,000 distinct CDR3 sequences, about 12% being singletons. This clonotype has a single count. At one end, the junction sequence differs from germline, possibly due to a read error. The V gene is TRBV14, the J gene TRBJ2-3, with D unclear. This clonotype originated in an adult who was a healthcare worker with PCR-confirmed SARS-CoV-2 infection or an uninfected control (not recorded which). Sequenced sample: whole blood. The CDR3 spells CSSSRLDRASTDTQYF. DNA for the CDR3: TGTTCCAGCAGCCGCCTAGACCGGGCTAGCACAGATACGCAGTATTTT.